This TCR beta chain was captured by sequencing in a study of CD8+ T cells in alopecia areata. Overall study context: The study gave treated patients oral tofacitinib at 5 to 10 mg twice daily. Findings of the study overall: Greater clonality was observed in lesional scalp samples, especially alopecia totalis/universalis, versus normal scalp.

Concerning this clone: Its antigen is unidentified.

Reverse transcription of extracted RNA yielded cDNA, which provided the sequencing template. The assay was immunoSEQ multiplex PCR, and TCRdb's table has in-frame clones only and misses some. This sample has about 150,000 clones, with 40% to 60% found just once. Collection of lesional scalp punch biopsies and peripheral blood was performed in alopecia areata patients. Sequenced here: CD8+ T cells sorted from blood, sampled at week 0. The TCR comes from a human donor with alopecia areata.

CDR3 amino acids: CASSSGQGLTYEQYF. The DNA of the CDR3 is TGTGCCAGCAGTTCGGGACAGGGGCTAACCTACGAGCAGTACTTC. The gene calls are TRBV27 and TRBJ2-7, with 10 bases matching TRBD1. Germline V gene sequence: CDR1 MNHEY, CDR2 SMNVEV (reference sequence). V gave up 4 bases and J gave up 2 bases; unmatched junction bases: 5. This CDR3 is 15 amino acids long.